This T cell receptor (beta chain) stems from a study of T cells in Graves' hyperthyroidism and ophthalmopathy. Turning to the study itself: At the time of initial diagnosis and before any treatment, peripheral blood was collected.

Uncontrolled infection, other autoimmune disease, pregnancy or lactation barred patients from enrollment. The diagnostic basis comprised clinical symptoms, serum thyroxine and TRAb, thyroid ultrasound and orbital computed tomography. The germline V gene has CDR1 MNHNS and CDR2 SASEGT. V gave up 5 bases and J gave up 2 bases, with 11 bases separating them. The CDR3 covers 14 residues. Researchers amplified the TCR beta CDR3 regions from RNA transcripts. The TCR CDR3 was amplified in a first-round RT-PCR using the HTBI primer set. Each CDR3 protein gets one entry after TCRdb re-called the multiplex PCR reads with MiXCR. The sample includes roughly 380,000 distinct CDR3 sequences, around 15% of them seen just once.

The source is a woman aged 18-29 years with Graves' hyperthyroidism. The chain uses TRBV6-1 and TRBJ2-3; tentatively, D is TRBD2 (6 bases). Specimen: blood. The CDR3 spells CASSYRDSTDTQYF. The CDR3 DNA follows: TGTGCCAGCAGTTATCGGGACTCCACAGATACGCAGTATTTT.